This T cell receptor (beta chain) was recorded in a study of blood T cells in healthy people across ages (dated by TCRdb to the mid-2010s). The study in broad terms: In model experiments, template switching captured roughly one uniquely barcoded TCR beta cDNA molecule for every two T cells. The donors were split into four age groups: young (average around 15 years), middle-aged (nearly 40), aged (approximately 60) and long-lived (under 85). Age-related changes in TCR beta repertoire diversity were measured in the study by deep sequencing normalized with unique cDNA molecular identifiers. To avoid experimental bias, donors of different ages were spread randomly across the sequencing lanes. Using the same blood draw, the study looked at two additional independent replicas of 1 million unique cDNA reads for two donors, one aged 18 to 30 and the other aged 80 or older. Broader findings and caveats from the paper: A strong correlation was found between observed TCR beta diversity and the percentage of naive T cells measured by flow cytometry. Estimates of total diversity based on one million sequenced T cells were considered lower bounds and underestimates. Bulk unsorted PBMC profiling prevented conclusive comparison of naive and antigen-experienced compartments. As age increased, observed TCR beta diversity per million T cells dropped in a roughly linear way, and a significant reduction was already evident by age 40. Because donor CMV infection status was unknown, age-related changes in expanded clonotypes were potentially confounded. Compared with the aged group, more naive CD4+ T cells, fewer expanded clones and increased TCR diversity were shown by the long-lived group, suggesting age selection.

Libraries were prepared through 5' RACE. Sequencing was carried out with an Illumina HiSeq 2500. A second PCR of about 6 to 11 cycles was performed with a sample-barcoded 5' primer and a J-beta primer mix. A unique molecular identifier was introduced onto each TCR beta cDNA molecule by a template-switch 5' adaptor carrying 12 random nucleotides. Each sample yielded at least 3 million CDR3-containing paired-end reads. First-strand cDNA synthesis was performed from all RNA using the Mint cDNA synthesis kit, with priming by a TRBC-specific oligonucleotide. Following uracil-DNA glycosylase treatment, all cDNA underwent a first 18-cycle PCR with the universal primers M1SS and BC2_uni_R. For the original study's pipeline: For normalization, 1 million high-quality reads were randomly selected from each sample, with every read carrying a distinct molecular identifier. Reads sharing molecular identifiers were discarded rather than binned into consensus sequences. CDR3 identification, clonotype clustering and error correction used MiTCR with a Q25 quality threshold and the strictest error-elimination algorithm. A nonparametric unseen species model with Euler transformation was used to estimate a lower bound on total TCR beta diversity. TCRdb cleaned the public reads at Q25 with fastp, built clones with MiXCR and kept in-frame beta chains. Every CDR3 protein is listed once, alongside the most common genes and DNA of its rows. The authors' filters were not applied to this entry. This sample has about 1.1 million distinct CDR3 sequences in its table, and approximately 38% of those were observed once. Less than 15% of the sample is in the top ten clones.

About this clonotype itself: Its antigen remains undetermined. Base qualities are not provided; no much larger clone lies one nucleotide away.

The CDR3 measures 11 amino acids from cysteine to phenylalanine. Kept here is only the CDR3 DNA, which spans 33 bases and is read in frame from base 1. Trimming costs V 5 bases and J 11 bases, and their ends lie 12 bases apart. From the germline V gene, CDR1 is MNHEY and CDR2 is SVGEGT. Systemically healthy Caucasian individuals from Russia, 35 to 50 in total and aged roughly 6 to 90 years, were included as donors. Each donor gave around 9 milliliters of peripheral blood, collected into EDTA-treated Vacutainer tubes. Ficoll-Paque density-gradient centrifugation was used to isolate PBMCs, with at least 7 million obtained per sample. Trizol reagent was used to extract total RNA from the PBMCs, yielding at least 6 micrograms per sample. For every donor, an aliquot of PBMCs went through flow cytometry to measure the percentages of naive CD45RAhigh/CD27high T cells.

The sequence joins TRBV6-2 or TRBV6-3 to TRBJ2-5; the D call could be TRBD1 or TRBD2, with each sharing 5 bases. This TCR was recovered from a man aged 18 to 29 in good health. The sample comprised blood. The CDR3 region reads CASSVFEGQYF. The DNA is TGTGCCAGCAGTGTCTTCGAGGGGCAGTACTTC.